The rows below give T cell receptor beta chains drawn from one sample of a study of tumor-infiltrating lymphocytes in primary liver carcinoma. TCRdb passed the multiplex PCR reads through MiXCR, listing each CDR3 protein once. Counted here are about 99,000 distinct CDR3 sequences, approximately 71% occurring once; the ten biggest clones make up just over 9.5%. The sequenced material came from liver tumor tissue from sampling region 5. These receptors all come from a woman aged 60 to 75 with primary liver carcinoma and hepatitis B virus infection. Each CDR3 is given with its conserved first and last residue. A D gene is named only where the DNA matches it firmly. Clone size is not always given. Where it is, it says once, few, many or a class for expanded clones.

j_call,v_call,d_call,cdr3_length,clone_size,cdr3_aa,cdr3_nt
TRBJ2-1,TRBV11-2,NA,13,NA,CPSSPDAYNKQFF,TGTCCCAGCAGCCCCGACGCCTACAATAAGCAGTTCTTC
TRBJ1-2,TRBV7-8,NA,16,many,CASSPHGGAVNYGYTF,TGTGCCAGCAGCCCTCACGGTGGGGCAGTAAACTATGGCTACACCTTC
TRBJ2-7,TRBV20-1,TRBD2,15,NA,CSASSSGSVFHEQYF,TGCAGTGCTAGTTCTAGCGGGAGTGTATTCCACGAGCAGTACTTC
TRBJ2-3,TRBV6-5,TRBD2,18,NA,CASSHMLAGGPKHRYAVF,TGTGCCAGCAGTCACATGCTAGCGGGAGGGCCTAAGCACAGATACGCAGTATTT
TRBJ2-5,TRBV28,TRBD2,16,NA,CTSSFPAGGRGETQYF,TGTACCAGCAGTTTTCCAGCGGGAGGGCGGGGAGAGACCCAGTACTTC
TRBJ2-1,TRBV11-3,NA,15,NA,CVSSLLSGDYNEQFF,TGTGTCAGTAGCTTACTATCGGGGGATTACAATGAGCAGTTCTTC
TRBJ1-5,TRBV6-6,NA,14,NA,CASSYQGTDQPQHF,TGTGCCAGCAGTTACCAGGGGACGGACCAGCCCCAGCATTTT
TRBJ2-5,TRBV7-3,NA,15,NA,CASSLSGGIGETQYF,TGTGCCAGCAGCTTATCCGGCGGGATTGGAGAGACCCAGTACTTC
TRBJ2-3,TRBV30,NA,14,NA,CAWSVGGSTDTQYF,TGTGCCTGGAGTGTTGGGGGGAGCACAGATACGCAGTATTTT
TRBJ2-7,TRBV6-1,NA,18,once,CASSDSLKGAARDYEQYF,TGTGCCAGTAGTGATAGCCTGAAGGGAGCGGCGAGGGATTACGAGCAGTACTTC
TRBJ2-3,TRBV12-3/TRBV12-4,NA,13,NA,CASSSGLQDMQYF,TGTGCCAGCAGTTCAGGACTCCAAGATATGCAGTATTTT
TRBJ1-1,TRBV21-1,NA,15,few,CASSKPYPLNTEAFF,TGTGCCAGCAGCAAGCCCTACCCCTTGAACACTGAAGCTTTCTTT
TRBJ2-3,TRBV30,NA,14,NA,CAWTDKERGDTQYF,TGTGCCTGGACTGACAAGGAGAGGGGGGATACGCAGTATTTT
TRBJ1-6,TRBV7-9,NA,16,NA,CASSLALDGGNSPLHF,TGTGCCAGCAGCTTAGCGTTGGACGGGGGTAATTCACCCCTCCACTTT
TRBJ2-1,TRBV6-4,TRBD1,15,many,CASSDSLQGDNEQFF,TGTGCCAGCAGTGACTCGTTGCAGGGGGACAATGAGCAGTTCTTC
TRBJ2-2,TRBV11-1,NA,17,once,CANSARPFLVNTGELFF,TGTGCCAACAGCGCCCGGCCATTCCTAGTTAACACCGGAGAACTGTTTTTT
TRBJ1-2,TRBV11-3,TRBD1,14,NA,CASNPRQGEYGYTF,TGTGCCAGCAACCCAAGACAGGGAGAATATGGCTACACCTTC
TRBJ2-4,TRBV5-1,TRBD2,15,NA,CASSQTSWMKSIQYF,TGCGCCAGCAGCCAGACTAGCTGGATGAAGAGCATTCAGTACTTC
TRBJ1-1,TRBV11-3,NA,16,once,CASSLVGEYRNTETFF,TGTGCTAGCAGTTTAGTCGGGGAATACCGGAACACTGAAACTTTCTTT
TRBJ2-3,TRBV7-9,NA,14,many,CASSLPGMADTQYF,TGTGCCAGCAGCTTACCTGGGATGGCAGATACGCAGTATTTT
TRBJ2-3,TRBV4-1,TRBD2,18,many,CASSQEPVRGGRRDTQYF,TGCGCCAGCAGCCAAGAGCCGGTCCGGGGCGGGAGGAGGGATACGCAGTATTTT
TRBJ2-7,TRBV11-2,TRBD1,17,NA,CASSMTSGTGGNYEQYF,TGTGCCAGCAGCATGACCTCCGGGACAGGGGGCAACTACGAGCAGTACTTC
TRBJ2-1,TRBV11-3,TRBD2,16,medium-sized,CASSPRLAGDYNEQFF,TGTGCCAGCAGCCCGCGACTAGCGGGAGACTACAATGAGCAGTTCTTC
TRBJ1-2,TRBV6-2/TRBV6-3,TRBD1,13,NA,CANSETGERGCTF,TGTGCCAACAGTGAAACAGGGGAGCGCGGCTGCACCTTC
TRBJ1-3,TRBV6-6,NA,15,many,CASRSQVLSGNTIYF,TGTGCCAGCAGGTCACAGGTCCTCTCTGGAAACACCATATATTTT
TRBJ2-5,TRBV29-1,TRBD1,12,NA,CSIGQGEETQYF,TGCAGCATTGGACAGGGAGAGGAGACCCAGTACTTC
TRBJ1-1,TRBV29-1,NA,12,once,CSVEEGVTKASF,TGCAGCGTTGAAGAGGGAGTGACTAAAGCTTCCTTT
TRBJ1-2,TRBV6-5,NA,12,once,CTSSGPAGTSTF,TGTACCAGCAGTGGACCTGCAGGGACTTCCACCTTC
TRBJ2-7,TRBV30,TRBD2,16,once,CVWSVRRAGVTYEQYF,TGTGTCTGGAGTGTACGGAGAGCGGGAGTCACCTACGAGCAGTACTTC
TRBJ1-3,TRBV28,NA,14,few,CASIRGSSGNTIYF,TGTGCCAGCATCCGAGGGAGCTCTGGAAACACCATATATTTT
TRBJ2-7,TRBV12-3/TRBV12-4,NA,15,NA,CASSLRLDYPYEQYF,TGTGCCAGCAGCCTCAGGCTAGATTATCCCTACGAGCAGTACTTT
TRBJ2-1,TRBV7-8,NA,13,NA,CASSLDRNNEQSF,TGTGCCAGCAGCTTGGACCGTAACAATGAGCAGTCCTTC
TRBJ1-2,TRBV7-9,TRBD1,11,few,CASSPGDRGTF,TGTGCCAGCAGCCCTGGGGACAGGGGCACCTTC
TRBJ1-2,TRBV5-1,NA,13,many,CASSLDSREKGTF,TGCGCCAGCAGCTTGGATTCCAGGGAAAAAGGGACCTTC
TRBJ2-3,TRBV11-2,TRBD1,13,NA,CASRGDRADTQYF,TGTGCCAGCAGAGGGGACAGGGCAGACACGCAGTATTTT
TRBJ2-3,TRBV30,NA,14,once,CAWSCGIAADTQYF,TGTGCCTGGAGTTGCGGAATAGCAGCTGATACGCAGTATTTT
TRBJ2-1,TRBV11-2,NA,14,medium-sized,CASSPGGSSDEQFF,TGTGCCAGCAGCCCTGGGGGCAGTTCCGATGAGCAGTTCTTC